The sequence of this T cell receptor (beta chain) was determined in a study of T cell responses to AZD1222 COVID-19 vaccine. This CDR3 has 11 amino acids. Germline CDR1 reads SEHNR; CDR2 reads FQNEAQ (reference sequence). V dropped 5 bases and J dropped 8 bases, with 6 bases sitting between them. Concerning this clone itself: Its target is not known.

Findings and limits, study-wide: Recipients of two AZD1222 doses showed rising Spike-specific TCR breadth and depth. Females outnumbered males among donors, who were mostly white British; clonal diversity was possibly underestimated. Repertoires were sampled only after the peak T cell response.

Assay used: immunoSEQ multiplex PCR; TCRdb lists only in-frame clones, some missing. The sample yields some 110,000 clones, 85% to 90% seen once. The starting material was peripheral blood, obtained 28 days after the second AZD1222 dose. This TCR was sampled from an adult who received the AZD1222 COVID-19 vaccine. The chain carries TRBV7-9 and TRBJ1-4; no clear D. The DNA for the CDR3 is TGTGCCAGCAGCCCCGGGGAAAAACTGTTTTTT. Translating gives CASSPGEKLFF.